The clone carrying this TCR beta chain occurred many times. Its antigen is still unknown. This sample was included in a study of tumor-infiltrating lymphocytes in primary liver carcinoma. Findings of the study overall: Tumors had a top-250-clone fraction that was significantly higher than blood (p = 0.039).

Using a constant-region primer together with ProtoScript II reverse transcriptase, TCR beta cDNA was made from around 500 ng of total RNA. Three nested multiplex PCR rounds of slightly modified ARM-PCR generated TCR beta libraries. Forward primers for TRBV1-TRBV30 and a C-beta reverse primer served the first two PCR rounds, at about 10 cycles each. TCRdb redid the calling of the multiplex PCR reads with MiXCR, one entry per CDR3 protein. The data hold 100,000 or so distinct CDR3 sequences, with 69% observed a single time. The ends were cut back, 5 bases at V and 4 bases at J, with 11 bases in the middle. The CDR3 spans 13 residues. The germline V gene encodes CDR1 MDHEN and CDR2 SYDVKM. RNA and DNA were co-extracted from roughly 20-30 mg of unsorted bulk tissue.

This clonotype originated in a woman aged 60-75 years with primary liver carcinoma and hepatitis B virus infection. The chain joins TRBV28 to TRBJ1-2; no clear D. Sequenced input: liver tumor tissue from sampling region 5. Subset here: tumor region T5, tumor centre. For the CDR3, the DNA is TGTGCCAGCAGTCCCCCGGGAGGCTATGGCTACACCTTC. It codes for CASSPPGGYGYTF.